This TCR beta chain was obtained from a study of spatial heterogeneity in lung cancer. For the study at large: Detection consistently yielded more beta chains than alpha chains.

Worth noting for this clonotype: Its specificity is not known. A library prepared for alpha chains yielded this beta chain as an off-target read; its size is of little meaning.

As to time point: sample taken at primary tumor resection. In each case, whole RNA from tumor, nontumor lung or frozen PBMC was sequenced unsorted. Samples were donated by 72 untreated early-stage non-small cell lung cancer patients. A unique molecular identifier was carried by every single TCR cDNA molecule. TCRdb reprocessed the 5' RACE reads with MiXCR, giving one entry per CDR3 protein. The sample has around 4,000 distinct CDR3 sequences, almost 35% seen once. Whole-study results and caveats: Expanded tumor TCRs that were ubiquitous appeared in blood more at resection than follow-up.

The TCR comes from a male donor with early-stage non-small cell lung cancer. The source material was PBMCs, sampled at surgery.

CDR3 amino acids: CASSLGGWEQYF. Written as DNA, the CDR3 is TGTGCCAGCAGCTTAGGAGGTTGGGAGCAGTACTTC. This chain connects TRBV11-2 to TRBJ2-7; D is ambiguous. V lost 1 base and J 7 bases, leaving 8 bases between the germline ends. The CDR3 has 12 residues. Germline V gives CDR1 SGHAT, CDR2 FQNNGV.